The 26 T cell receptor beta chains given below trace back to one sample, sequenced in a study of cytomegalovirus exposure and HLA in healthy donors. This PCR relied on a set of 60 Vbeta primers and 13 Jbeta primers. Produced via immunoSEQ multiplex PCR; TCRdb's table is partial and in-frame only. The data show 150,000 to 200,000 clones, over 70% seen once. The sequencing input was PBMCs. All receptors derive from a woman aged 25 to 39 in good health and CMV-seronegative.

The rearrangement links TRBV7-2 to TRBJ2-2; D gene unclear. CDR3 length: 14 amino acids. CDR1 and CDR2 from the germline V gene are SGHTA and FQGNSA. With 5 bases removed from V and 3 bases from J, the gap between germline ends came to 10 bases. This CDR3 reads CASSLDIHTGELFF. The CDR3 coding sequence is TGTGCCAGCAGCCTTGACATCCACACCGGGGAGCTGTTTTTT. Full variable domain (rest looked up from reference TRBV7-2 and TRBJ2-2): GAGVSQSPSNKVTEKGKDVELRCDPISGHTALYWYRQSLGQGLEFLIYFQGNSAPDKSGLPSDRFSAERTGGSVSTLTIQRTQQEDSAVYLCASSLDIHTGELFFGEGSRLTVL.

This clone was seen more than once but under ten times. V is TRBV4-2 and J is TRBJ1-5; possibly TRBD1 for D (6 bases). The CDR3 is 14 amino acids. The V gene's germline CDR1 is LGHNA and CDR2 YNFKEQ. V gave up 1 base and J gave up 9 bases, with 13 bases separating them. Written as DNA, the CDR3 is TGTGCCAGCAGCCAAGGTACAGGGTTAGGGCCCCAGCATTTT. Its translation: CASSQGTGLGPQHF.

This chain joins TRBV7-8 and TRBJ2-6; a possible D gene is TRBD1 (5 bases). CDR3 length: 16 amino acids. V dropped 5 bases and J dropped 0 bases, with 11 bases sitting between them. CDR1 SGHVS and CDR2 FQNEAQ come from the germline V gene. CDR3 region: CASSETGRSGANVLTF. DNA for the CDR3: TGTGCCAGCAGCGAAACAGGCCGCTCTGGGGCCAACGTCCTGACTTTC.

The rearrangement joins TRBV11-2 to TRBJ2-2, with 11 bases identical to TRBD2. CDR1 SGHAT and CDR2 FQNNGV come from the germline V gene. The CDR3 has 16 residues. Losses at the gene ends were 1 base for V and 5 bases for J; bases not matched to a gene: 3. CDR3 protein: CASSLGRTSGTGELFF. CDR3 nucleotides: TGTGCCAGCAGCTTAGGGAGGACTAGCGGGACCGGGGAGCTGTTTTTT.

Concerning this clone itself: Within the sample, other DNA sequences also encode this same CDR3. V usage is TRBV6-5 and J usage is TRBJ2-1, with a weak D call TRBD2 (5 bases). The germline V gene encodes CDR1 MNHEY and CDR2 SVGAGI. The CDR3 runs to 15 residues. Trimming stripped 4 bases from V and 2 bases from J, with 12 bases between. As DNA, the CDR3 is TGTGCCAGCAGTTCGGGCGGAGGACCCTACAATGAGCAGTTCTTC. Translation: CASSSGGGPYNEQFF.

The rearrangement links TRBV29-1 to TRBJ2-2, with unresolved D. The germline gives CDR1 SQVTM, CDR2 ANQGSEA. Trimming took 4 bases from V and 3 from J, leaving 6 bases between them. This CDR3 has 12 amino acids. The DNA of the CDR3 is TGCAGCGTTGGGCGGTACACCGGGGAGCTGTTTTTT. Translation gives CSVGRYTGELFF.

The chain is built from TRBV10-3 and TRBJ2-3; 8 bases line up with TRBD1. The ends lost 4 bases at V and 1 base at J; junction bases unmatched: 1. The CDR3 consists of 14 residues. Germline V lookup: CDR1 ENHRY, CDR2 SYGVKD. DNA of the CDR3: TGTGCCATCAGTGGGACAGGGCGCACAGATACGCAGTATTTT. Protein: CAISGTGRTDTQYF.

The gene calls are TRBV13 and TRBJ1-4; weak D call: TRBD1 (5 bases). CDR3 size: 14 residues. The germline V gene encodes CDR1 PRHDT and CDR2 FYEKMQ (reference sequence). Trimming removed 5 bases at V and 7 bases at J, with 14 bases between. CDR3 sequence (DNA): TGTGCCAGCAGCGAAGGGTTGGGGCGTGAAAAACTGTTTTTT. Amino acids: CASSEGLGREKLFF.

V is TRBV30 and J is TRBJ1-5; D is perhaps TRBD1 (6 bases). V was clipped by 0 bases and J by 2 bases, with 14 bases between them. The CDR3 is 16 residues long. Germline CDR1 and CDR2: GTSNPN and SVGIG (reference sequence). The CDR3 DNA reads as TGTGCCTGGAGTGTACGAGCAGGGGTCGGCAATCAGCCCCAGCATTTT. This gives the protein CAWSVRAGVGNQPQHF.

This clone was observed a handful of times. The chain carries TRBV4-2 and TRBJ2-1; no reliable D call. The CDR3 is made up of 14 amino acids. Germline V CDR1 and CDR2: LGHNA, YNFKEQ. The V end lost 6 bases, the J end lost 1 base, and 10 bases lay between the germline ends. This chain's CDR3 is CASSPSGSYNEQFF. Here the CDR3 DNA reads TGTGCCAGCAGTCCTTCGGGTTCCTACAATGAGCAGTTCTTC.

The chain employs TRBV7-9 and TRBJ2-7; no clear D gene. CDR1 is SEHNR, CDR2 FQNEAQ, per germline (reference sequence). V shed 5 bases and J shed 3 bases, with 20 bases lying between them. The CDR3 totals 16 residues. CDR3 amino acids: CASSPPLAHYYYEQYF. DNA for the CDR3: TGTGCCAGCAGCCCTCCCTTGGCCCACTATTACTACGAGCAGTACTTC.

The gene calls are TRBV2 and TRBJ1-5; D not certain. V was pared by 4 bases and J by 7 bases, with 14 bases between. Germline loops: CDR1 SNHLY, CDR2 FYNNEI. CDR3 length equals 14 residues. The CDR3: CASSADRRGQPQHF. In DNA, the CDR3 is TGTGCCAGCAGTGCAGACCGCCGCGGACAGCCCCAGCATTTT.

The rearrangement joins TRBV5-1 to TRBJ1-1; 8 nucleotides align to TRBD1. V shed 7 bases, J shed 3 bases, and the junction held 14 bases outside the gene matches. This CDR3 region has 16 residues. In germline, CDR1 is SGHRS, CDR2 YFSETQ. The CDR3 loop reads CASRAGGLRVHTEAFF. CDR3 in DNA: TGCGCCAGCCGAGCAGGGGGCTTAAGAGTGCACACTGAAGCTTTCTTT.

This chain uses TRBV5-4 with TRBJ1-1; possible D gene TRBD1, 6 bases. Per germline, CDR1 SGHNT and CDR2 YYREEE (reference sequence). The CDR3 loop spans 17 amino acids. V gave up 4 bases and J gave up 6 bases, with 25 bases separating them. The CDR3 sequence is CASSPSVGLGALAEAFF. CDR3 DNA sequence: TGTGCCAGCAGCCCGTCGGTCGGACTGGGGGCTCTGGCTGAAGCTTTCTTT.

The rearrangement uses TRBV28 and TRBJ2-7; D is possibly TRBD1 (5 bases). The CDR3 sequence is 17 residues long. V lost 3 bases and J 2 bases, leaving 20 bases between the germline ends. Germline V gene sequence: CDR1 MDHEN, CDR2 SYDVKM. The CDR3 protein is CASSFVQARGQTYEQYF. The DNA of the CDR3 is TGTGCCAGCAGTTTTGTGCAGGCAAGGGGCCAAACCTACGAGCAGTACTTC.

V gene TRBV28 combines with J gene TRBJ2-3; 13 bases are a match to TRBD2. The length of the CDR3 is 17 residues. Germline-derived CDR1 and CDR2 are MDHEN and SYDVKM. V was clipped by 4 bases and J by 0 bases; unmatched bases: 4. Written as DNA, the CDR3 is TGTGCCAGCAGTTGGGGGACTAGCGGGGTTAGCACAGATACGCAGTATTTT. It encodes CASSWGTSGVSTDTQYF.

This clone appeared a single time. V is TRBV6-5 and J is TRBJ1-2, with 8 bases matching TRBD1. Germline lookup yields CDR1 MNHEY and CDR2 SVGAGI. CDR3 size: 13 residues. V was pared by 6 bases and J by 10 bases, with 10 bases of the junction left unmatched. The DNA for the CDR3 is TGTGCCAGCAGGCGGACAGGGTTTTTTTTCTACACCTTC. Encoded protein: CASRRTGFFFYTF.

The chain combines TRBV28 with TRBJ2-1; 9 bases are shared with TRBD2. The CDR3 spans 15 residues. V shed 3 bases, J shed 9 bases, and the junction held 9 bases outside the gene matches. The germline CDR1 and CDR2 sequences are MDHEN and SYDVKM. DNA of the CDR3: TGTGCCAGCAGTTTTTGGCGGGGGGGCCAAGGTGAGCAGTTCTTC. Translating gives CASSFWRGGQGEQFF.

This sequence joins TRBV2 and TRBJ2-7, with D tentatively TRBD1 (6 bases). Germline loops: CDR1 SNHLY, CDR2 FYNNEI. V was cut by 3 bases and J by 5 bases, with 14 bases left in between. The CDR3 runs 14 residues. CDR3 amino acids: CASSDLLGTNEQYF. As DNA, the CDR3 is TGTGCCAGCAGTGATCTGTTGGGGACAAACGAGCAGTACTTC. The whole variable domain, filled in from reference TRBV2 and TRBJ2-7, reads EPEVTQTPSHQVTQMGQEVILRCVPISNHLYFYWYRQILGQKVEFLVSFYNNEISEKSEIFDDQFSVERPDGSNFTLKIRSTKLEDSAMYFCASSDLLGTNEQYFGPGTRLTVT.

Written as DNA, the CDR3 is TGCGCCAGCAGTCAATCGGGACAGAAGAACACCGGGGAGCTGTTTTTT. Protein product: CASSQSGQKNTGELFF. The V and J genes are TRBV23-1 and TRBJ2-2; 7 positions match TRBD1. Being an ORF, TRBV23-1 has a function that is uncertain. The CDR3 length is 16 residues. The trim removed 0 bases at V and 1 base at J, leaving 2 bases unmatched.

This clone was recorded a few times. The chain employs TRBV5-1 and TRBJ1-1, with D perhaps matching TRBD1 (5 bases). Trimming cost V 0 bases and J 0 bases, with 9 bases left between them. CDR1 and CDR2 from the germline V gene are SGHRS and YFSETQ. The CDR3 runs 15 residues. The CDR3: CASSLGGTVNTEAFF. The CDR3 coding sequence is TGCGCCAGCAGCTTGGGAGGGACTGTGAACACTGAAGCTTTCTTT.

The chain couples TRBV15 to TRBJ1-2; D is possibly TRBD1 (6 bases). The CDR3 is 17 amino acids. Deletions cut 0 bases from V and 0 bases from J, with 14 bases between. Germline CDR1 reads LNHNV; CDR2 reads YYDKDF (reference sequence). This chain's CDR3 is CATSREARRGTNYGYTF. The CDR3 nucleotides are TGTGCCACCAGCAGAGAGGCCCGCAGGGGCACTAACTATGGCTACACCTTC.

This sequence joins TRBV7-2 and TRBJ2-1; tentative D call: TRBD1 (6 bases). V was shortened by 2 bases and J by 6 bases, with 23 bases between the two germline ends. This CDR3 is 18 amino acids long. Germline CDR1 is SGHTA and CDR2 is FQGNSA. In DNA form, the CDR3 reads TGTGCCAGCAGCTTAAGAGCGAGGGGGTTGGTTGTAAGCAATGAGCAGTTCTTC. Its protein product is CASSLRARGLVVSNEQFF.

This clone came up a few times. The V gene is TRBV27, the J gene TRBJ1-6, with TRBD1 identical over 7 bases. The CDR3 is 14 residues long. V trimming: 4 bases; J trimming: 9 bases; junction bases outside the gene matches: 6. Germline CDR1 and CDR2: MNHEY and SMNVEV (reference sequence). CDR3: CASSSADRASPLHF. The CDR3 DNA sequence: TGTGCCAGCAGTTCCGCCGACAGGGCTTCACCCCTCCACTTT.

The chain is built from TRBV18 and TRBJ2-5; D perhaps matches TRBD1 (6 bases). V shed 4 bases and J shed 5 bases, with 14 bases lying between them. CDR3 length: 14 amino acids. The germline V gene encodes CDR1 KGHSH and CDR2 LQKENI. The CDR3 spells CASSRGTGLETQYF. CDR3 in DNA: TGTGCCAGCTCACGGGGAACAGGGCTGGAGACCCAGTACTTC.

The chain carries TRBV10-3 and TRBJ1-1; unclear D gene. Trimming pared 8 bases from V and 1 base from J, leaving 11 bases between. This CDR3 comprises 13 residues. CDR1 and CDR2 from the germline V gene are ENHRY and SYGVKD. In DNA, the CDR3 is TGTGCCATCCAGGTTTTGGGGAACACTGAAGCTTTCTTT. Translated: CAIQVLGNTEAFF.